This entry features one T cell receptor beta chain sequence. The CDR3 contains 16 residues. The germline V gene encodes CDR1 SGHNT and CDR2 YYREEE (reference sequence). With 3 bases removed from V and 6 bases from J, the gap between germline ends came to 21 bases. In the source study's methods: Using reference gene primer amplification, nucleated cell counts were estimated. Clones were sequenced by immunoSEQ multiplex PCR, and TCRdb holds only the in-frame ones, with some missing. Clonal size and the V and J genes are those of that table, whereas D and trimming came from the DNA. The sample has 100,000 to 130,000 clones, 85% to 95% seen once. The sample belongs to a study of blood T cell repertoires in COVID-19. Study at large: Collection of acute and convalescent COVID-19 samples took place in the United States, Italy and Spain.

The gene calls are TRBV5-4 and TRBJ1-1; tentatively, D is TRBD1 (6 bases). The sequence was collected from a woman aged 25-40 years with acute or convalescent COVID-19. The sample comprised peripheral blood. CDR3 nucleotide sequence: TGTGCCAGCAGCTCGGGGGGGGACATTAGGCTCGCTGAAGCTTTCTTT. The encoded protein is CASSSGGDIRLAEAFF.